These T cell receptor beta chains were read from a single sample in a study of CXCR3-negative and CXCR3-positive naive CD8 T cells. One entry per CDR3 protein, without DNA, is what TCRdb gives after re-calling the 5' RACE reads. This sample's table reports 20,000 to 30,000 distinct CDR3 sequences. Input material: naive CXCR3- CD8+ T cells from blood. These receptors all come from a human donor in good health. Some clones in this sample may be carry-over from other donors' samples. The CDR3 runs from the conserved cysteine through the conserved F or W. Clone size is stated in some rows and not others, as once, few, many or a class when expanded.

V gene,clone size,J gene,CDR3 protein
TRBV4-2,-,TRBJ2-5,CASSQSTSGGSETQYF
TRBV7-2,-,TRBJ2-3,CASSPTGATTDTQYF
TRBV20-1,-,TRBJ2-5,CSASRFSAYEETQYF
TRBV5-1,-,TRBJ1-1,CASSSSGALNTEAFF
TRBV4-3,-,TRBJ2-1,CASSQGQGEVNEQFF
TRBV28,-,TRBJ2-5,CASRNIGAQETQYF
TRBV15,-,TRBJ2-1,CATSTRGVSYNEQFF
TRBV7-6,medium-sized,TRBJ2-7,CASSTVIRDRDYEQYF
TRBV13,-,TRBJ2-2,CASTELSNTGELFF
TRBV10-2,-,TRBJ1-2,CASSITGEDGYTF
TRBV7-3,-,TRBJ2-7,CASSLTGTGSGEQYF
TRBV11-2,-,TRBJ1-2,CASSLAGQTSLGYTF
TRBV15,-,TRBJ2-7,CATSVDRTTYEQYF
TRBV7-9,-,TRBJ2-1,CASDRGQGNYNEQFF
TRBV12-3/TRBV12-4,-,TRBJ2-2,CASYLAGANTGELFF
TRBV29-1,-,TRBJ2-7,CSVDPSRGDRDSDEQYF
TRBV20-1,-,TRBJ2-1,CSASGPQGERGLF
TRBV7-2,-,TRBJ1-5,CASSLGSGAQGPQHF
TRBV7-2,-,TRBJ2-4,CASSFTGTGENIQYF
TRBV9,-,TRBJ2-1,CASSAPRGGTHNEQFF
TRBV20-1,-,TRBJ2-7,CSGKDPNSYEQYF
TRBV11-3,-,TRBJ2-2,CASSARTGDTGELFF
TRBV20-1,-,TRBJ1-1,CSTRTAENTEAFF
TRBV7-9,-,TRBJ2-5,CASRTGIQETQYF
TRBV12-3/TRBV12-4,-,TRBJ2-3,CASSSSSDTQYF
TRBV7-9,-,TRBJ2-7,CASSDTGDSYEQYF
TRBV6-4,-,TRBJ2-1,CASSDRLAGGHEQFF
TRBV28,-,TRBJ1-5,CASSLPGGGGQPQHF
TRBV20-1,-,TRBJ2-1,CSAPGGRNTYNEQFF
TRBV6-2/TRBV6-3,-,TRBJ2-1,CASSPPSGGYNEQFF
TRBV29-1,-,TRBJ1-2,CSVPGPYGYTF
TRBV6-6,-,TRBJ1-1,CAAEGGTEAFF
TRBV27,-,TRBJ2-5,CASSLSAGTQETQYF
TRBV12-3/TRBV12-4,-,TRBJ1-5,CASFLGGRVSNQPQHF
TRBV27,-,TRBJ2-1,CASSSPTPGLASCNEQFF
TRBV5-5,-,TRBJ2-1,CASSLSTGGSYNEQFF
TRBV9,-,TRBJ2-1,CASSVVSSGNEQFF
TRBV5-1,-,TRBJ1-5,CASRSGTGGDQPQHF
TRBV4-2,-,TRBJ2-3,CASSQELRGITDTQYF
TRBV6-2/TRBV6-3,-,TRBJ1-4,CASSSGTMPNEKLFF
TRBV21-1,medium-sized,TRBJ1-5,CASSKLKGRGIPNGNQPQHF